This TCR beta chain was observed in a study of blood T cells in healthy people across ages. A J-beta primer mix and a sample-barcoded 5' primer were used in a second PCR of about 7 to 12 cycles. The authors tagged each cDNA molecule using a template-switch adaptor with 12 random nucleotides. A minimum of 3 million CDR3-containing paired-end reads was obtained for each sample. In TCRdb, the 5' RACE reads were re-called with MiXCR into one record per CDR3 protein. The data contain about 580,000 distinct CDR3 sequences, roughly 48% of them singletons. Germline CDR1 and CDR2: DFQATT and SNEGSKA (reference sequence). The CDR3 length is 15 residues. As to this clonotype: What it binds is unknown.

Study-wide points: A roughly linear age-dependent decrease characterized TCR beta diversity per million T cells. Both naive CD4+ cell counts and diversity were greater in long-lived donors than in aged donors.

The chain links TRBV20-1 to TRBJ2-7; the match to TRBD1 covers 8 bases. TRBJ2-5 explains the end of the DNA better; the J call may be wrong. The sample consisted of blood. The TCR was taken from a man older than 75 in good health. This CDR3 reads CSARGRQGMEETQYF. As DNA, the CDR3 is TGCAGTGCTAGAGGTCGACAGGGGATGGAGGAGACCCAGTACTTC.